This T cell receptor (beta chain) stems from a study of cytomegalovirus exposure and HLA in healthy donors (dated by TCRdb to about 2017). Regarding the complete study: An earlier analysis of roughly 610 of the donors reported approximately 300 Gb of sequence data and around 110 million unique TCR beta sequences obtained from some 170 million T cells. An early release covering about 600 HLA-typed donors comprised about 300 gigabases of sequencing data and tens of millions of unique TCR sequences. Of the 350 to 400 genotyped donors, 65% to 90% fell in the genetic ancestry cluster associated with self-reported Caucasian donors. The study was designed to test whether signatures of past pathogen exposure could be identified by cataloging public T cell receptors. The study used immunosequencing to profile the T cell repertoires of more than 650 subjects and linked those repertoires to cytomegalovirus serostatus. Besides the first cohort of approximately 710 subjects, a separate validation cohort made up of roughly 130 different subjects was used. To predict cytomegalovirus infection status, the study combined high-throughput TCR immunosequencing, statistical association of individual TCRs with disease status, and machine learning. A later analysis re-analyzed previously published TCR beta repertoires from roughly 600 donors and added high-resolution HLA genotyping to study TCR occurrence patterns. The later analysis used no new phenotypic data to find candidate immune exposures, relying instead on TCR beta sequences and their occurrence across donors. An earlier analysis of 587 of the donors used high-throughput TCR beta sequencing to judge whether each TCR beta V gene segment behaved as functional or pseudogenic. Donor age, sex, ethnicity and CMV serostatus were compiled together with the repertoire data. Genome-wide SNP genotypes for about three fifths of the roughly 670 donors were used in a later genetic analysis, which treated that subset as a discovery cohort. All discovery cohort repertoires had been generated using a single sequencing platform. HLA typing covered class I and class II loci at four-digit resolution. The number of typed donors differed by locus: roughly 620-630 for A, B, C, DRB1 and DQB1; 500 to 550 for DQA1; 606 for DPA1; and roughly 490 for DPB1. Roughly 5 DR-DQ haplotypes were handled as single units for association and clustering, since linkage in the cohort was strong. On average, roughly 250,000 unique TCR beta nucleotide sequences were sequenced per donor among fewer than 500 genotyped donors of the cohort, with roughly 19% of those sequences being non-productive.

In regard to this clone: Its antigen target is currently unknown. No much larger clone is present one base from it, and per-base qualities are unavailable.

Cut back by 1 base and 6 bases, the V and J ends lie 12 bases apart. CDR1 and CDR2, looked up from the germline V gene, are SGHTA and FQGNSA. Taken from cysteine to phenylalanine, the CDR3 has 14 residues. Only CDR3 DNA remains: 42 bases, in frame from the first base. The protocol used for the library was the immunoSEQ multiplex PCR assay. For the multiplex PCR, a mixture combining 60 forward primers for TCR Vbeta segments and 13 reverse primers for TCR Jbeta segments was used. The CDR3 region of rearranged TCR beta genes was amplified from genomic DNA by a multiplex PCR assay. The Illumina HiSeq System was used to sequence the amplified TCR beta libraries as 87-base-pair reads. The original pipeline was this. A later analysis counted approximately 74 million unique TCR beta chains across the 640 or so repertoires, and some 12 million of these chains were shared by at least two donors. Raw reads were error-corrected and collapsed into unique sequences by a nearest-neighbor algorithm in which closely related sequences were merged to remove PCR and sequencing errors. CDR3 sequences were aligned to IMGT reference sequences to assign V, D and J gene segments. Each retained sequence needed at least a six-nucleotide match to both a V gene segment and a J gene segment. Rearrangements were called productive when the CDR3 lacked stop codons and stayed in frame with V and J; all others were non-productive. Following IMGT convention, CDR3 was defined as the stretch from the second conserved V-encoded cysteine to the conserved J-encoded phenylalanine. Sequences without an unambiguous match to a single V gene segment were excluded from the earlier analysis of a few hundred of the donors. In an earlier analysis of approximately 550 of the donors, V segments were called functional above 56.7% productive rearrangements and were called segregating when the between-donor standard deviation exceeded 5%. A statistical classification framework was built to diagnose cytomegalovirus status from the catalog of TCR beta chain sequences. In a later analysis, V and J genes were assigned by comparing TCR nucleotide sequences against IMGT/GENE-DB human TR gene sequences. A later analysis assigned CDR3 sequences and most-parsimonious VDJ recombination scenarios with the TCRdist pipeline. A later analysis defined each TCR beta chain by its CDR3 amino acid sequence plus V-gene family, and excluded reads lacking a unique V-gene family. As a way to deal with suspected cross-contamination and a sequencing artifact, a later analysis dropped 592 nucleotide sequences that were highly shared and had low generation probability. In a later analysis, a clonal expansion index for each public chain was calculated from normalized within-repertoire ranks of inferred template counts. A later analysis computed generation probabilities with a VDJ recombination model fitted to out-of-frame rearrangements, and checked the results against IGoR. In a later analysis, hypergeometric tests were used to score TCR-TCR, TCR-HLA and TCR-CMV co-occurrence, with a repertoire-size bias correction applied to TCR pairs. False discovery rates were estimated in a later analysis by permuting HLA or CMV assignments 20 times. A later analysis grouped co-occurring TCRs with DBSCAN, adding TCRdist sequence similarity when clustering within HLA-allele-positive subsets. Repertoires with fewer than 30,000 or more than 120,000 public chains were left out of co-occurrence clustering, as were several repertoires with anomalous nucleotide sharing. Not all clones reach the TCRdb copy of this immuneACCESS table, which keeps in-frame sequences only. Checked studies attribute under half of the gap to unresolved V genes and leave the rest unexplained. That table gives V, J and clone size, and the DNA gave D and trimming. Within this sample are about 120,000 clones, with 60% to 85% of them counted one time only. The top ten constitute nearly 3% of the sample.

In total, 630 or so healthy bone marrow donors made up the cohort. At the time of sampling, every cohort member was nominally healthy, though immune exposures that went unrecorded were likely present. The donor tested CMV seropositive, placing the donor among the 250 to 350 seropositive members of the cohort. A peripheral blood sample was provided by each donor, and peripheral blood mononuclear cells were used for TCR beta sequencing. The Qiagen DNeasy Blood Extraction Kit was used to extract genomic DNA from the blood cell samples. The research as a whole found: Correlated functional status among segregating V segments might reflect linkage disequilibrium, but an unknown experimental factor could not be ruled out. Most CMV-associated TCR beta chains appeared to be HLA-restricted in a later analysis, and the HLA associations seemed to be driven largely by CMV exposure. A further reported finding was that TCR beta sequences accurately predicted the HLA-A and HLA-B alleles for most subjects in the first cohort. In a later analysis, TCR association rates were found to vary across HLA loci, with the most associated TCRs seen for DRB1 alleles and the fewest for HLA-C alleles. According to a later analysis, parvovirus B19, influenza, CMV and Epstein-Barr virus appeared linked to several top co-occurrence clusters. The only immune exposure information available for the cohort was CMV serostatus. Some IMGT-functional V segments, including TRBV6-2 and TRBV6-3, could not be told apart with the 87-base-pair reads, so those segments were excluded. A later analysis found that HLA-associated TCR beta chains were more clonally expanded and had lower generation probabilities than equally common non-associated chains. The presence/absence analyses assumed that sequencing depth was roughly uniform across donors, and that assumption may not be true. When HLA alleles, especially DR and DQ, strongly co-occurred, TCR associations were difficult to assign to individual alleles. Because counts were too low, some 17 rarely observed V segments, including chromosome 9 orphons, were left out of the earlier analysis of some 600 of the donors. The sequencing pipeline was judged likely to have produced a cluster of highly shared sequence variants as a technical artifact. At a false discovery rate of 0.05, a later analysis linked 16,000 or so TCR beta sequences to specific HLA alleles. The classifier was reported to diagnose cytomegalovirus status with high specificity and sensitivity in both the original cohort and the validation cohort. In this cohort, only TCR beta chains were sequenced, and detectable features were limited by the absence of alpha or paired-chain data. In an earlier analysis of 587 of the donors, most TCR beta V segments appeared in productive rearrangements about 90% or about 30% of the time, broadly matching IMGT annotations. According to the authors, the approach could potentially be generalized to other disease states and immunological phenotypes. An association between a missense DCLRE1C variant and V-gene and J-gene trimming of TCR beta chains was found in a later genetic analysis and replicated in an independent cohort. In vitro tests confirmed that a few of the cytomegalovirus-associated TCR beta chains recognize cytomegalovirus antigens. In the study, around 150 TCR beta chains were listed as associated with cytomegalovirus. Compared with the approximately 670-donor mean, donors in an Asian-associated ancestry cluster had fewer N-insertions in productive TCRs, according to a later genetic analysis. Because some donors lacked HLA typing at each locus, the association tests relied only on the typed subset. Most TCR sequences were observed very rarely across donors, whereas some public TCRs were present in many individuals.

This receptor was obtained from a middle-aged woman in good health and CMV-seropositive. The material sequenced was PBMCs. The chain is assembled from TRBV7-2 and TRBJ2-5; TRBD1 is possibly the D segment (7 matching bases). The CDR3 has the sequence CASSLDQGGKTQYF. The bases read TGTGCCAGCAGCTTAGACCAGGGGGGTAAGACCCAGTACTTC.